One sample yielded the 26 T cell receptor beta chains listed below, sequenced in a study of blood T cell repertoires in COVID-19. Clones were read by immunoSEQ multiplex PCR, and TCRdb kept only the in-frame ones, dropping some. The sample carries 110,000 to 150,000 clones, about 80% recorded once. Source material: peripheral blood. These receptors were obtained from a human donor in a cohort sampled during active COVID-19.

CDR3 DNA sequence: TGTGCCAGCACTAGAACAGGTCTGAACACTGAAGCTTTCTTT. It translates to CASTRTGLNTEAFF. The V and J genes are TRBV28 and TRBJ1-1, with D possibly matching TRBD1 (5 bases). Trimming took off 7 bases at V and 0 bases at J, with 12 bases between the two ends. Looked up from germline, CDR1 is MDHEN and CDR2 is SYDVKM. The CDR3 totals 14 residues. The whole variable domain, filled in from reference TRBV28 and TRBJ1-1, reads DVKVTQSSRYLVKRTGEKVFLECVQDMDHENMFWYRQDPGLGLRLIYFSYDVKMKEKGDIPEGYSVSREKKERFSLILESASTNQTSMYLCASTRTGLNTEAFFGQGTRLTVV.

The chain has TRBV7-6 and TRBJ2-7; 9 positions match TRBD1. The V segment lost 1 base and the J segment 6 bases; nucleotides outside the gene matches: 4. This CDR3 is 14 amino acids long. CDR1 is SGHVS and CDR2 is FNYEAQ in the germline V gene. In DNA form, the CDR3 reads TGTGCCAGCAGCTTAGAGGGGACAGGGCCCGAGCAGTACTTC. Its translation: CASSLEGTGPEQYF. Filled out from reference TRBV7-6 and TRBJ2-7, the complete variable domain reads GAGVSQSPRYKVTKRGQDVALRCDPISGHVSLYWYRQALGQGPEFLTYFNYEAQQDKSGLPNDRFSAERPEGSISTLTIQRTEQRDSAMYRCASSLEGTGPEQYFGPGTRLTVT.

The chain couples TRBV5-4 to TRBJ2-5; D gene ambiguous. V lost 1 base and J 5 bases, leaving 9 bases between the germline ends. The germline V gene has CDR1 SGHNT and CDR2 YYREEE (reference sequence). The CDR3 is 13 amino acids. The CDR3 is CASSLNSLETQYF. DNA of the CDR3: TGTGCCAGCAGCTTGAACAGCTTGGAGACCCAGTACTTC.

V usage is TRBV5-1 and J usage is TRBJ1-1; tentative D call: TRBD1 (5 bases). CDR1 and CDR2 (germline): SGHRS, YFSETQ. The CDR3 totals 16 residues. V lost 0 bases to trimming and J lost 3 bases, with 15 bases between them. CDR3 DNA: TGCGCCAGCAGCTTGGGGTTTGGGGCTACGGACACTGAAGCTTTCTTT. Translated, it gives CASSLGFGATDTEAFF.

The J gene is TRBJ2-1, the V gene TRBV11-2; weak D call: TRBD2 (5 bases). Trimming pared 2 bases from V and 6 bases from J, leaving 20 bases between. Germline V gene lookup returns CDR1 SGHAT and CDR2 FQNNGV. CDR3 length: 17 residues. CDR3 DNA: TGTGCCAGCAGCTTAAGTGGGAGTTTCCAGTCAACCAATGAGCAGTTCTTC. It translates to CASSLSGSFQSTNEQFF.

The chain joins TRBV5-1 to TRBJ2-1; 10 nucleotides line up with TRBD2. This CDR3 comprises 15 residues. CDR1 and CDR2 from the germline V gene are SGHRS and YFSETQ. The V and J ends lost 4 bases and 4 bases, in that order; junction bases with no gene match: 5. CDR3 region: CASSLGLAEYNEQFF. CDR3 DNA sequence: TGCGCCAGCAGCCTCGGACTAGCGGAGTACAATGAGCAGTTCTTC.

This chain connects TRBV7-9 to TRBJ2-2; 13 positions match TRBD2. The germline gives CDR1 SEHNR, CDR2 FQNEAQ (reference sequence). Trimming cost V 5 bases and J 7 bases; bases outside gene matches: 7. This CDR3 is 16 amino acids long. CDR3 coding DNA: TGTGCCAGCAGCAACCGACTAGCGGGAGGCCACGGGGAGCTGTTTTTT. The encoded protein is CASSNRLAGGHGELFF.

This chain joins TRBV2 and TRBJ2-6; D unresolved. The CDR3 has 16 amino acids. CDR1 and CDR2 from the germline V gene are SNHLY and FYNNEI. V lost 2 bases, J lost 0 bases, and 8 bases lay in between. CDR3 sequence reads: CASSELRSSGANVLTF. The DNA of the CDR3 is TGTGCCAGCAGTGAATTGAGGAGCTCTGGGGCCAACGTCCTGACTTTC.

The genes are TRBV28 and TRBJ1-4, with D perhaps matching TRBD1 (5 bases). Germline CDR1 and CDR2: MDHEN and SYDVKM. The CDR3 has 16 residues. V lost 5 bases, J lost 0 bases, and 13 bases lay in between. The CDR3 is CASSQPGGATNEKLFF. CDR3 in DNA: TGTGCCAGCAGTCAGCCTGGAGGGGCAACTAATGAAAAACTGTTTTTT.

The chain links TRBV3-1 (or the pseudogene TRBV3-2) to TRBJ2-7; possibly TRBD2 for D (6 bases). The CDR3 runs 15 residues. V was shortened by 5 bases and J by 6 bases, with 20 bases between the two germline ends. Germline V gene data show CDR1 as LGHDT and CDR2 as YNNKEL (reference sequence). The CDR3 DNA sequence: TGTGCCAGCAGCTACCACGGGCCCGGGCGGGGCGAGCAGTACTTC. The encoded protein is CASSYHGPGRGEQYF.

The chain combines TRBV5-6 with TRBJ2-3; D gene unclear. The germline V gene encodes CDR1 SGHDT and CDR2 YYEEEE. CDR3 length equals 12 residues. V was shortened by 2 bases and J by 7 bases, with 8 bases between the two germline ends. The DNA for the CDR3 is TGTGCCAGCAGCTTTAGTCGCTATACGCAGTATTTT. It encodes CASSFSRYTQYF. Combining the CDR3 with reference TRBV5-6 and TRBJ2-3 gives the whole variable domain DAGVTQSPTHLIKTRGQQVTLRCSPKSGHDTVSWYQQALGQGPQFIFQYYEEEERQRGNFPDRFSGHQFPNYSSELNVNALLLGDSALYLCASSFSRYTQYFGPGTRLTVL.

The chain has TRBV7-3 and TRBJ2-3; 15 bases are a match to TRBD2. The V and J ends lost 5 bases and 4 bases, in that order; junction bases with no gene match: 4. CDR3 length equals 16 residues. Germline V gene sequence: CDR1 SGHTA, CDR2 FQGTGA. The CDR3 loop is CASSRGLAGGADTQYF. CDR3 DNA sequence: TGTGCCAGCAGCCGAGGACTAGCGGGAGGGGCAGATACGCAGTATTTT. The full variable domain, rest sourced from reference TRBV7-3 and TRBJ2-3, is GAGVSQTPSNKVTEKGKYVELRCDPISGHTALYWYRQSLGQGPEFLIYFQGTGAADDSGLPNDRFFAVRPEGSVSTLKIQRTERGDSAVYLCASSRGLAGGADTQYFGPGTRLTVL.

V usage is TRBV6-1 and J usage is TRBJ1-5; TRBD1 agrees at 7 bases. The V gene's germline CDR1 is MNHNS and CDR2 SASEGT. This CDR3 has 15 amino acids. Losses at the gene ends were 1 base for V and 4 bases for J; bases not matched to a gene: 4. For the CDR3, the DNA is TGTGCCAGCAGTGAAGGGGGGACAGCGAATCAGCCCCAGCATTTT. It translates to CASSEGGTANQPQHF.

This chain links TRBV3-1 (or the pseudogene TRBV3-2) with TRBJ2-1; weak D call: TRBD2 (6 bases). The V end was cut by 3 bases, the J end by 0 bases, with 18 bases between. The CDR3 has 18 residues. The germline V gene encodes CDR1 LGHDT and CDR2 YNNKEL (reference sequence). The CDR3 bases are TGTGCCAGCAGCCAGGATTTAGCGGACCTGAGCTCCTACAATGAGCAGTTCTTC. It yields the protein CASSQDLADLSSYNEQFF.

A single count supports this clone. The rearrangement joins TRBV5-1 to TRBJ2-7; 7 bases are a match to TRBD2. Unmatched junction bases numbered 6, after V lost 5 bases and J lost 1 base. The CDR3 sequence is 14 residues long. Germline assignment: CDR1 SGHRS and CDR2 YFSETQ. CDR3 sequence (DNA): TGCGCCAGCAGGAGAACTAGCGCGTCCTACGAGCAGTACTTC. It translates to CASRRTSASYEQYF. The whole variable domain, filled in from reference TRBV5-1 and TRBJ2-7, reads KAGVTQTPRYLIKTRGQQVTLSCSPISGHRSVSWYQQTPGQGLQFLFEYFSETQRNKGNFPGRFSGRQFSNSRSEMNVSTLELGDSALYLCASRRTSASYEQYFGPGTRLTVT.

The chain is built from TRBV7-2 and TRBJ2-7, with TRBD2 identical over 7 bases. The CDR3 is 14 residues long. CDR1 and CDR2 from the germline V gene are SGHTA and FQGNSA. J lost 12 bases, V lost 5 bases, and 16 bases had no gene match. Here the CDR3 DNA reads TGTGCCAGCAGCCTTGCCTTAACGGCGGGAGTGAGGTACTTC. Amino acid sequence: CASSLALTAGVRYF.

V usage is TRBV2 and J usage is TRBJ2-1; tentatively, D is TRBD1 (5 bases). Trimming shortened V by 8 bases and J by 9 bases, and 20 bases separated the two germline ends. CDR1 is SNHLY, CDR2 FYNNEI, per germline. The CDR3 runs to 14 residues. In nucleotides, the CDR3 is TGTGCCAGCTCCACCTGGGCAGGGCCGAGTGAGCAGTTCTTC. Translated: CASSTWAGPSEQFF. Variable domain in full (rest from reference TRBV2 and TRBJ2-1): EPEVTQTPSHQVTQMGQEVILRCVPISNHLYFYWYRQILGQKVEFLVSFYNNEISEKSEIFDDQFSVERPDGSNFTLKIRSTKLEDSAMYFCASSTWAGPSEQFFGPGTRLTVL.

The CDR3 region is CASSRPPQSEQYF. In DNA, the CDR3 is TGTGCCAGCTCGCGACCACCACAGTCCGAGCAGTACTTC. V and J are TRBV18 and TRBJ2-7; D remains unclear. The germline CDR1 and CDR2 sequences are KGHSH and LQKENI. This CDR3 has 13 residues. V gave up 6 bases and J gave up 6 bases, with 15 bases separating them.

The gene calls are TRBV29-1 and TRBJ2-5, with 7 bases identical to TRBD1. Per the germline V gene, CDR1 is SQVTM and CDR2 is ANQGSEA. CDR3 length equals 13 residues. V lost 5 bases to trimming and J lost 4 bases; unmatched junction nucleotides: 7. This chain's CDR3 is CSVIRQGVETQYF. The CDR3 DNA sequence: TGCAGCGTTATCAGACAGGGCGTAGAGACCCAGTACTTC. The variable domain in full, completed from reference TRBV29-1 and TRBJ2-5, reads SAVISQKPSRDICQRGTSLTIQCQVDSQVTMMFWYRQQPGQSLTLIATANQGSEATYESGFVIDKFPISRPNLTFSTLTVSNMSPEDSSIYLCSVIRQGVETQYFGPGTRLLVL.

The rearrangement links TRBV9 to TRBJ2-3; TRBD2 matches at 13 bases. The CDR3 has 16 amino acids. J gave up 2 bases and V 3 bases, and 3 bases lay outside the gene matches. Germline V gene lookup returns CDR1 SGDLS and CDR2 YYNGEE. DNA for the CDR3: TGTGCCAGCAGCGGGACTAGCGGGAGCATCACAGATACGCAGTATTTT. It translates to CASSGTSGSITDTQYF.

The chain employs TRBV19 and TRBJ1-5; D is perhaps TRBD1 (6 bases). Germline values: CDR1 LNHDA, CDR2 SQIVND (reference sequence). The CDR3 is made up of 15 amino acids. The ends were cut back, 4 bases at V and 0 bases at J, with 10 bases in the middle. CDR3 residues: CASSKRTDSNQPQHF. The CDR3 DNA sequence: TGTGCCAGTAGTAAGAGGACAGATAGCAATCAGCCCCAGCATTTT.

The chain combines TRBV6-4 with TRBJ2-2, with 9 bases fitting TRBD2. Germline trimming cut 5 bases from V and 1 base from J; bases unmatched to any gene: 2. The CDR3 covers 15 residues. CDR1 and CDR2 (germline): MRHNA, SNTAGT. CDR3 nucleotide sequence: TGTGCCAGCAGTCAACTAGCGGGGAACACCGGGGAGCTGTTTTTT. This gives the protein CASSQLAGNTGELFF.

The chain uses TRBV24-1 and TRBJ2-1; 11 bases are a match to TRBD2. This CDR3 comprises 17 residues. V shed 2 bases and J 9 bases; nucleotides not matched to a gene: 11. Germline CDR1 and CDR2: KGHDR and SFDVKD. The CDR3 region is CATSDSTPETSGGEQFF. DNA for the CDR3: TGTGCCACCAGTGATTCTACCCCGGAAACTAGCGGGGGTGAGCAGTTCTTC.

J is TRBJ1-2 and V is TRBV5-6, with 7 bases matching TRBD1. The trim removed 2 bases at V and 7 bases at J, leaving 8 bases unmatched. CDR3 size: 14 residues. From germline, CDR1 is SGHDT and CDR2 YYEEEE. The CDR3 sequence is CASSFPTGESGYTF. The CDR3 DNA reads as TGTGCCAGCAGCTTTCCCACAGGGGAGTCTGGCTACACCTTC.

This clone has only a few counts. The rearrangement links TRBV27 to TRBJ1-2, with 9 bases aligning to TRBD1. The CDR3 spans 15 residues. The V gene's germline CDR1 is MNHEY and CDR2 SMNVEV (reference sequence). Trimming took 4 bases from V and 5 from J; bases not matched to a gene: 8. The CDR3 sequence: CASSSPGQGRYGYTF. DNA for the CDR3: TGTGCCAGCAGTTCCCCGGGACAGGGACGGTATGGCTACACCTTC.

The chain recombines TRBV6-2 or TRBV6-3 with TRBJ2-5, with 7 nucleotides matching TRBD2. After removal of 2 bases from V and 5 bases from J, the junction contained 11 bases not matched to a gene. CDR1 is MNHEY, CDR2 SVGEGT, per germline. The CDR3 totals 16 residues. The CDR3 sequence is CASSYGRGGVGETQYF. DNA of the CDR3: TGTGCCAGCAGTTACGGACGGGGAGGGGTCGGGGAGACCCAGTACTTC.